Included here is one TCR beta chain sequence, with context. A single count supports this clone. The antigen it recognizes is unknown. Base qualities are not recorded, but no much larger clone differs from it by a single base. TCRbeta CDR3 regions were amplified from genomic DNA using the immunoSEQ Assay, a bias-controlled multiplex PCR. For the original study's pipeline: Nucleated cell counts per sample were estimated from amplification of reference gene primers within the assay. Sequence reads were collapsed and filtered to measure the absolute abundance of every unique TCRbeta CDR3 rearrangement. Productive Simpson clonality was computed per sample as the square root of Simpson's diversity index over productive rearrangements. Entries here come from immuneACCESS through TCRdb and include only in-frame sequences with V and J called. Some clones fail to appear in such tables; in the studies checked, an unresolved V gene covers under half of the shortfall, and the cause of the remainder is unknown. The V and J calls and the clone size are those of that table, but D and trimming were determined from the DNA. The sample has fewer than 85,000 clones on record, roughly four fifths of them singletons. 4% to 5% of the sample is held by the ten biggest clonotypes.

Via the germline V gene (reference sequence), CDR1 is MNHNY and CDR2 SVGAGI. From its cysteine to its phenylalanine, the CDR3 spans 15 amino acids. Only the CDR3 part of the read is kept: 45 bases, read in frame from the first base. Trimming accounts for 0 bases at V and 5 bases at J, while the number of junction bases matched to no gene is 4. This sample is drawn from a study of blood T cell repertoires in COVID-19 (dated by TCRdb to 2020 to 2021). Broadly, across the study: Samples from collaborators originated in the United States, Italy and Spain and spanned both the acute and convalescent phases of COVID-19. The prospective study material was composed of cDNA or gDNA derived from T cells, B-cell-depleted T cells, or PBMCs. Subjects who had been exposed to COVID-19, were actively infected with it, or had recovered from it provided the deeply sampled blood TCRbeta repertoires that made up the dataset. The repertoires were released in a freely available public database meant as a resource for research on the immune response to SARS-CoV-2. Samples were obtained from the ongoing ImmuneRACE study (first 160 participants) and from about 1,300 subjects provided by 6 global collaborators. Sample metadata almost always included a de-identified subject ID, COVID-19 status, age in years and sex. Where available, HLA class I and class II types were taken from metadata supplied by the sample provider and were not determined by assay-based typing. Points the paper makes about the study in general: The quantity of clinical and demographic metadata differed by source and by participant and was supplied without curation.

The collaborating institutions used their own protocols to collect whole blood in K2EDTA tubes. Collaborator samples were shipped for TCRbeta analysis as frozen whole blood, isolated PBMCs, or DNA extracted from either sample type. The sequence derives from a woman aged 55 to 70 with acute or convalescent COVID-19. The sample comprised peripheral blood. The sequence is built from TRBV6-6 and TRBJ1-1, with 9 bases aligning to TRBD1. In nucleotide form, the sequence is TGTGCCAGCAGTTACTCAGGACAGGGGAGAACTGAAGCTTTCTTT. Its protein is CASSYSGQGRTEAFF.